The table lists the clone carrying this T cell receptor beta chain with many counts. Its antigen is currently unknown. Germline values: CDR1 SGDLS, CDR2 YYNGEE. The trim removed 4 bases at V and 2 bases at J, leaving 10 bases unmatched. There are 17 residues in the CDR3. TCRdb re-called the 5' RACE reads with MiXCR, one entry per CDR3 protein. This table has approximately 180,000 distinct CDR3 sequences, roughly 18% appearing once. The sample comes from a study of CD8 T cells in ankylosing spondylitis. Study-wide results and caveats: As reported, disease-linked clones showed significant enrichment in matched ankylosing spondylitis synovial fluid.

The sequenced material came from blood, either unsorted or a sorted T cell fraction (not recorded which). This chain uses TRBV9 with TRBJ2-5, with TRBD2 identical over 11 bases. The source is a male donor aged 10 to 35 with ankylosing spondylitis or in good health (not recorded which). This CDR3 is CASSPDGTSGFQETQYF. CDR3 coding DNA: TGTGCCAGCAGCCCGGATGGGACTAGCGGTTTTCAAGAGACCCAGTACTTC.